These 6 T cell receptor beta chains were sequenced from one sample in a study of Graves' ophthalmopathy and Graves' hyperthyroidism. RNA transcripts yielded amplified TCR beta CDR3 regions. In the first round, RT-PCR was carried out with HTBI primers, and a multiplex PCR formed the second round. TCRdb re-called the multiplex PCR reads through MiXCR, storing one row per CDR3 protein. The sample lists 600,000 to 650,000 distinct CDR3 sequences, 20% to 25% seen once, with roughly 6.9% in the top ten. Sequenced material: peripheral blood. Every receptor here comes from a woman in her late teens or twenties with stable Graves' hyperthyroidism. Some clones in this sample may be carry-over from other donors' samples.

This clonotype occurred many times. This rearrangement joins TRBV2 to TRBJ2-7, with 10 bases matching TRBD1. Unmatched junction bases numbered 7, after V lost 7 bases and J lost 4 bases. Germline-derived CDR1 and CDR2 are SNHLY and FYNNEI. The CDR3 covers 14 residues. CDR3 sequence (DNA): TGTGCCAGCACCTTGGGGACAGGGGTGTACGAGCAGTACTTC. It codes for CASTLGTGVYEQYF.

This clonotype was observed many times. The chain links TRBV7-2 to TRBJ2-7; 9 bases are shared with TRBD1. Germline CDR1 is SGHTA and CDR2 is FQGNSA. V lost 4 bases and J lost 6; bases outside the gene matches: 4. The length of the CDR3 is 13 residues. CDR3 DNA sequence: TGTGCCAGCAGCTCACAGGGGGCCGCCGAGCAGTACTTC. Encoded protein: CASSSQGAAEQYF.

Many counts were recorded for this clonotype. Possible read error: a much larger clone is one base away. The chain joins TRBV6-5 to TRBJ2-5; no definite D call. Germline CDR1 reads MNHEY; CDR2 reads SVGAGI. V lost 2 bases and J lost 7, with 5 bases in between. CDR3 length: 11 residues. CDR3 in DNA: TGTGCCAGCAGTTACGGGGTGACCCAGTACTTC. It codes for CASSYGVTQYF.

The J gene is TRBJ1-1, the V gene TRBV7-2; D may be TRBD1 (6 bases). V dropped 8 bases and J dropped 2 bases, with 15 bases sitting between them. CDR3 length: 14 residues. Germline V gene sequence: CDR1 SGHTA, CDR2 FQGNSA. Here the CDR3 DNA reads TGTGCCAGCGTTAAAGGACAGCTTAACACTGAAGCTTTCTTT. Its protein product is CASVKGQLNTEAFF.

This clonotype has at least ten counts. V gene TRBV12-3 or TRBV12-4 combines with J gene TRBJ1-1, with D perhaps matching TRBD1 (6 bases). CDR3 size: 15 residues. V lost 2 bases and J lost 2, with 12 bases in between. The CDR3 region is CASSLLGQINTEAFF. In nucleotides, the CDR3 is TGTGCCAGCAGTTTACTGGGACAAATAAACACTGAAGCTTTCTTT.

The sample holds a few counts of this clonotype. CDR3 residues: CASSGTGGTYNSPLHF. CDR3 sequence (DNA): TGTGCCAGCAGTGGGACAGGGGGCACTTATAATTCACCCCTCCACTTT. This sequence joins TRBV7-9 and TRBJ1-6; 12 nucleotides agree with TRBD1. V was pared by 6 bases and J by 4 bases, with 4 bases of the junction left unmatched. The CDR3 loop spans 16 amino acids. CDR1 is SEHNR, CDR2 FQNEAQ, per germline (reference sequence).